These T cell receptor beta chains were read from a single sample in a study of breast tumors, draining lymph nodes, adjacent tissues. TCRdb used MiXCR to reprocess the multiplex PCR reads, holding one entry per CDR3 protein. The data show around 130,000 distinct CDR3 sequences, roughly 20% seen once. The sample was axillary lymph node tissue. The receptors were sampled from a female donor with breast cancer. Some clones in this sample may be carry-over from other donors' samples. Each CDR3 is given without its conserved first and last residue. A D gene is named only where the DNA matches it firmly.

>TRBV2|NA
ASSVGPEEGGGTQPQH
>TRBV20-1|NA
SAISRSRGTGDEQY
>TRBV29-1|TRBD1
SVAEARGLSYGYT
>TRBV5-4|NA
ASSLGLGIADTQY
>TRBV20-1|NA
SGRGEQETQY
>TRBV3-1|NA
ASSQDLTKDTQY
>TRBV7-6|NA
ASSSGGKNTEAF
>TRBV4-2|NA
ASSQRGRVSDTQY
>TRBV10-3|NA
AISESGGGDEKLF
>TRBV7-9|NA
ASSLVSGGANTQY